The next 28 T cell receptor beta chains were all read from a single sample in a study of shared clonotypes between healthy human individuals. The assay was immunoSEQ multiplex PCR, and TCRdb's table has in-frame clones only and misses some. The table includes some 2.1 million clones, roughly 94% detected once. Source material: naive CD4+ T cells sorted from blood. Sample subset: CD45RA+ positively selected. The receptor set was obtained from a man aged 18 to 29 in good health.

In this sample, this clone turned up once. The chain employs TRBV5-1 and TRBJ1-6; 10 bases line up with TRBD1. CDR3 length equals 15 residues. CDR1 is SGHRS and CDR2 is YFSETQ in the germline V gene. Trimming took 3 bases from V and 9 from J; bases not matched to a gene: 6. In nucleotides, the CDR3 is TGCGCCAGCAGCTCATTGACAGGGGGCGGTTCACCCCTCCACTTT. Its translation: CASSSLTGGGSPLHF.

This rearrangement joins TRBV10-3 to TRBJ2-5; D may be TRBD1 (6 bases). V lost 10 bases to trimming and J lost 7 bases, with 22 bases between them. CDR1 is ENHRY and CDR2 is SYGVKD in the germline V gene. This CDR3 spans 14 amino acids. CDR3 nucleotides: TGTGCCACTGGCCTCGTGGGGGCGGTAGGGACCCAGTACTTC. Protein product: CATGLVGAVGTQYF.

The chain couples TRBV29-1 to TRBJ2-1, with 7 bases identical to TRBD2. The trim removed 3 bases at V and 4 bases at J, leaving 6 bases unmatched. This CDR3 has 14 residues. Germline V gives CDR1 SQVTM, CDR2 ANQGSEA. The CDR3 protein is CSVDSAGEYNEQFF. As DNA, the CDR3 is TGCAGCGTTGATAGTGCGGGAGAGTACAATGAGCAGTTCTTC.

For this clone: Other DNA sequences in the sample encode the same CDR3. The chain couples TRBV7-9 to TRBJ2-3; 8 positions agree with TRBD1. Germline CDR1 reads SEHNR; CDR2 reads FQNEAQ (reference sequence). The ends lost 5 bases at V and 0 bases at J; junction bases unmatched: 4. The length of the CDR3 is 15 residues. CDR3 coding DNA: TGTGCCAGCAGCCGCCAGGGGGCTAGCACAGATACGCAGTATTTT. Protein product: CASSRQGASTDTQYF. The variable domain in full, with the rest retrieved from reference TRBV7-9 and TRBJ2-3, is DTGVSQNPRHKITKRGQNVTFRCDPISEHNRLYWYRQTLGQGPEFLTYFQNEAQLEKSRLLSDRFSAERPKGSFSTLEIQRTEQGDSAMYLCASSRQGASTDTQYFGPGTRLTVL.

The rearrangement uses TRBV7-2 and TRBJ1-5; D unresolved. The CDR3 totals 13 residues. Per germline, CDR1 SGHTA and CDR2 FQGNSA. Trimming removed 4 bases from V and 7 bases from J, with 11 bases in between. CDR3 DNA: TGTGCCAGCAGCTCGGAGAGGGAACAGCCCCAGCATTTT. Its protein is CASSSEREQPQHF. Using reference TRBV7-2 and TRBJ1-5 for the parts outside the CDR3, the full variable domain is GAGVSQSPSNKVTEKGKDVELRCDPISGHTALYWYRQSLGQGLEFLIYFQGNSAPDKSGLPSDRFSAERTGGSVSTLTIQRTQQEDSAVYLCASSSEREQPQHFGDGTRLSIL.

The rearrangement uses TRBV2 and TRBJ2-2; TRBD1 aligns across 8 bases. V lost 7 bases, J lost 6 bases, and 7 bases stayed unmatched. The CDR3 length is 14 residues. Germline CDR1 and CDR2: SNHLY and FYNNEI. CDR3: CASKETGASGELFF. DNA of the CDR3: TGTGCCAGCAAAGAGACAGGGGCCTCCGGGGAGCTGTTTTTT.

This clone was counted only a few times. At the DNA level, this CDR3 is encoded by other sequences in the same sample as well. Here the CDR3 reads CASSLGITDTQYF. DNA for the CDR3: TGCGCCAGCAGCTTAGGTATCACAGATACGCAGTATTTT. The chain links TRBV5-1 to TRBJ2-3; the D is unclear. V was trimmed by 2 bases and J by 2 bases, leaving 6 bases between them. This CDR3 has 13 amino acids. Germline CDR1 is SGHRS and CDR2 is YFSETQ.

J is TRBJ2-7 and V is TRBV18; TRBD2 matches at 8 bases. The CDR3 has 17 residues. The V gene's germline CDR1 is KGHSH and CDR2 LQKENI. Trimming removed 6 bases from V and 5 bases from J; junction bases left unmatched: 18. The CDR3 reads CASSRSAKRETLNEQYF. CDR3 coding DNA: TGTGCCAGCTCCCGATCCGCCAAGCGGGAGACGTTGAACGAGCAGTACTTC. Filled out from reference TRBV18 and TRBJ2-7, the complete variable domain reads NAGVMQNPRHLVRRRGQEARLRCSPMKGHSHVYWYRQLPEEGLKFMVYLQKENIIDESGMPKERFSAEFPKEGPSILRIQQVVRGDSAAYFCASSRSAKRETLNEQYFGPGTRLTVT.

CDR3 in DNA: TGTGCCAGCTCCGACGGACAGGGCAATCAGCCCCAGCATTTT. Translated: CASSDGQGNQPQHF. The rearrangement joins TRBV18 to TRBJ1-5, with 7 bases lining up with TRBD1. V lost 6 bases, J lost 2 bases, and 4 bases stayed unmatched. CDR1 and CDR2 from the germline V gene are KGHSH and LQKENI. The CDR3 is made up of 14 amino acids.

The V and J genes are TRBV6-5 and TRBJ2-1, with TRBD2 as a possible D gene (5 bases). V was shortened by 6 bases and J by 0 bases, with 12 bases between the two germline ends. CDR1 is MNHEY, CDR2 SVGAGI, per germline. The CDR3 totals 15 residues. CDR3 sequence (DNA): TGTGCCAGCAGCATTCTAGCTAGCTCCTACAATGAGCAGTTCTTC. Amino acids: CASSILASSYNEQFF.

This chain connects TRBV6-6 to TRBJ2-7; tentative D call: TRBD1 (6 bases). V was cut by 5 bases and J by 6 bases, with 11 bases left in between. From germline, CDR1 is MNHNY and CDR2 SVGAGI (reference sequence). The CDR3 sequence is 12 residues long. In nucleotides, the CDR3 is TGTGCCAGCAGTGTCCAGGGGACCGAGCAGTACTTC. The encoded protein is CASSVQGTEQYF.

CDR3 sequence (DNA): TGTGCCACCACCCGAGCGGGAGGGCCGTCAGATACGCAGTATTTT. This translates into CATTRAGGPSDTQYF. The chain joins TRBV15 to TRBJ2-3, with 10 bases identical to TRBD2. V shed 7 bases, J shed 4 bases, and the junction held 8 bases outside the gene matches. This CDR3 region has 15 residues. Germline-derived CDR1 and CDR2 are LNHNV and YYDKDF (reference sequence).

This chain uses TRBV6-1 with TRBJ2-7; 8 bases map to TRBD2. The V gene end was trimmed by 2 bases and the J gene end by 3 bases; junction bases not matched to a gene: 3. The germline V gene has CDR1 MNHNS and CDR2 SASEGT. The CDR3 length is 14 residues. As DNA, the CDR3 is TGTGCCAGCAGTGAACTAGCGGGCATCTACGAGCAGTACTTC. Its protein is CASSELAGIYEQYF.

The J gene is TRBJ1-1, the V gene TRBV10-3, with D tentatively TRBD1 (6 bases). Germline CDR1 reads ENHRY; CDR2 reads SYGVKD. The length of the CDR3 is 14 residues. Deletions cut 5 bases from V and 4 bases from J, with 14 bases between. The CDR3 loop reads CAISRDTLGTEAFF. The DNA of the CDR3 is TGTGCCATCAGTCGGGACACCCTCGGCACTGAAGCTTTCTTT.

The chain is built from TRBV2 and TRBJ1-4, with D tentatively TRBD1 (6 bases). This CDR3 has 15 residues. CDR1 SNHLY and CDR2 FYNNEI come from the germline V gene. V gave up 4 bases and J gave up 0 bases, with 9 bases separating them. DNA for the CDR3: TGTGCCAGCAGTGTAACAGGGACAACTAATGAAAAACTGTTTTTT. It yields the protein CASSVTGTTNEKLFF.

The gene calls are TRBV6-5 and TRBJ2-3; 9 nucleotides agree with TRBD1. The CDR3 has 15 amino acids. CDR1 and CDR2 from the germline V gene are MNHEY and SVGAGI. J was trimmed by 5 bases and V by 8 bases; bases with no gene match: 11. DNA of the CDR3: TGTGCCAGCGGGGGCAATTACAGGGGGCAAGATACGCAGTATTTT. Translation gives CASGGNYRGQDTQYF.

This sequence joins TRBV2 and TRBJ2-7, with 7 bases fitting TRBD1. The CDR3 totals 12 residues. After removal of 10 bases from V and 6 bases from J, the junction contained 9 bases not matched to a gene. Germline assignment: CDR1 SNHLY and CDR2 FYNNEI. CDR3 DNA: TGTGCCACCAACCGGGACAGCAGCGAGCAGTACTTC. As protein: CATNRDSSEQYF.

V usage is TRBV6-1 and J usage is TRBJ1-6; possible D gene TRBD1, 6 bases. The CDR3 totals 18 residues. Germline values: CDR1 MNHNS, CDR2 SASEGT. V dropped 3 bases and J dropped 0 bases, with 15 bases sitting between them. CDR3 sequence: CASSDLYGQSSYNSPLHF. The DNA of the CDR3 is TGTGCCAGCAGTGACTTATATGGACAGAGCTCCTATAATTCACCCCTCCACTTT.

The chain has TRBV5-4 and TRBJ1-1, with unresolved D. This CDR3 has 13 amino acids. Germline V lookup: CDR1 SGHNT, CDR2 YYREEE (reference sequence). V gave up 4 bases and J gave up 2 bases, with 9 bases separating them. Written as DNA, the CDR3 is TGTGCCAGCAGCCGCGATCCTAACACTGAAGCTTTCTTT. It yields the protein CASSRDPNTEAFF.

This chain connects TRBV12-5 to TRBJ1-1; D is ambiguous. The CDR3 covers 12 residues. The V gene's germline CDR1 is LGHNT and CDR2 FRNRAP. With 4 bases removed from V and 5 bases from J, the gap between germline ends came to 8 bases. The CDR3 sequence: CASGSPGTEAFF. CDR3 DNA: TGTGCTAGTGGTTCGCCCGGGACTGAAGCTTTCTTT.

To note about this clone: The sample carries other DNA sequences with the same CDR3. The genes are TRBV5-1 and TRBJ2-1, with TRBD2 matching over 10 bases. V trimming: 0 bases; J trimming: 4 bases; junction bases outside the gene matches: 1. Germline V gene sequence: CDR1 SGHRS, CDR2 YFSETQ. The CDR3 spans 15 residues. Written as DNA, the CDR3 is TGCGCCAGCAGCTTGGTTAGCGGGGGGTACAATGAGCAGTTCTTC. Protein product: CASSLVSGGYNEQFF.

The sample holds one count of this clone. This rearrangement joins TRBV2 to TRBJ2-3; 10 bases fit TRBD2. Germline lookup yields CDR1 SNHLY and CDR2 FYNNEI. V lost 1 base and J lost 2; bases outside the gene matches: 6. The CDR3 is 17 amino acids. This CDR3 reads CASSEGLAGAYTDTQYF. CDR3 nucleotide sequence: TGTGCCAGCAGTGAAGGGCTAGCGGGAGCTTACACAGATACGCAGTATTTT.

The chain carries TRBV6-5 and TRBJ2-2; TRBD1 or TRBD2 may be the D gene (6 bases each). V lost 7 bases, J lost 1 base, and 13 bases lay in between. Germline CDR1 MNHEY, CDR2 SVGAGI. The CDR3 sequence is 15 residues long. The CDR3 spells CASTEGGLNTGELFF. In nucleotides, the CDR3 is TGTGCCAGCACCGAGGGGGGCCTGAACACCGGGGAGCTGTTTTTT.

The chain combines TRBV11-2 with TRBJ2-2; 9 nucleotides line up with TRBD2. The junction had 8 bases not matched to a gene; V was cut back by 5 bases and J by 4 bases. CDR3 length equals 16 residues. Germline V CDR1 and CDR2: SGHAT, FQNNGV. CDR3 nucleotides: TGTGCCAGCAGCCTAATAGCGGGAGATCGCACCGGGGAGCTGTTTTTT. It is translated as CASSLIAGDRTGELFF.

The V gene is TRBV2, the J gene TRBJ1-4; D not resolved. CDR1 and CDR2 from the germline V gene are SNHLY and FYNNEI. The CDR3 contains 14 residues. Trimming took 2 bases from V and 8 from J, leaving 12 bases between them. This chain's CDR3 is CASSERGGGEKLFF. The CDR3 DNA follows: TGTGCCAGCAGTGAACGGGGAGGCGGGGAAAAACTGTTTTTT.

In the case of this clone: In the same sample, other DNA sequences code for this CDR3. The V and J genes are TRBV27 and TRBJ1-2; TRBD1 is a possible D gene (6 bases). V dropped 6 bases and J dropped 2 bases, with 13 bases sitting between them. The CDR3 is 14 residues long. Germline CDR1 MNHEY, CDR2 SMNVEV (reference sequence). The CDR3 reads CASSPLGGNYGYTF. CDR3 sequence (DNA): TGTGCCAGCAGCCCATTAGGGGGAAACTATGGCTACACCTTC.

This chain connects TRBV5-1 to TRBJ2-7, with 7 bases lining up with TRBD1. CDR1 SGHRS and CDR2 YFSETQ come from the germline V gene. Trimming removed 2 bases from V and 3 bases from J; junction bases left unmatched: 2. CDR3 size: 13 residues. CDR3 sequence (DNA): TGCGCCAGCAGCTTCACAGGGGACTACGAGCAGTACTTC. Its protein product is CASSFTGDYEQYF.

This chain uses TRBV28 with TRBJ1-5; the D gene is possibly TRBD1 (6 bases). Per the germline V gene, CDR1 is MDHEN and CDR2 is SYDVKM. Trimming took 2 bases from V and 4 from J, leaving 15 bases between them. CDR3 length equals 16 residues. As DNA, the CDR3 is TGTGCCAGCAGTTTACCGTCGACAGGAAGAAATCAGCCCCAGCATTTT. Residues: CASSLPSTGRNQPQHF.